Presented here are 18 T cell receptor beta chains from one specimen sequenced in a study of T cell repertoires in cytomegalovirus infection. MiXCR, applied by TCRdb to the reads, yields one record per CDR3 protein. Of around 430,000 distinct CDR3 sequences in the sample, 42% were seen once. These receptors are not linked to any known antigen. Specimen: cultured PBMCs, collected from culture after CMV antigen stimulation. The receptor source for this set is a human donor in good health (CMV status not recorded). Some clones in this sample may be carry-over from other donors' samples.

This chain uses TRBV6-2 or TRBV6-3 with TRBJ2-7, with 8 bases aligning to TRBD2. Unmatched junction bases numbered 9, after V lost 0 bases and J lost 5 bases. CDR3 size: 16 residues. CDR1 is MNHEY and CDR2 is SVGEGT in the germline V gene. CDR3 loop: CASSYSQRELTNEQYF. Here the CDR3 DNA reads TGTGCCAGCAGTTACTCCCAGCGGGAGCTAACGAACGAGCAGTACTTC.

The V call is TRBV5-6, the J call TRBJ2-7, with TRBD1 matching over 9 bases. CDR1 SGHDT and CDR2 YYEEEE come from the germline V gene. V lost 4 bases, J lost 5 bases, and 7 bases stayed unmatched. This CDR3 has 14 residues. In nucleotides, the CDR3 is TGTGCCAGCAGCCCGGGACAGGGACGAGACGAGCAGTACTTC. It codes for CASSPGQGRDEQYF.

This chain links TRBV9 with TRBJ1-3, with D maybe TRBD1 (5 bases). The V end was cut by 5 bases, the J end by 0 bases, with 15 bases between. This CDR3 region has 16 residues. Germline CDR1 is SGDLS and CDR2 is YYNGEE. The CDR3 here is CASSSSGRISGNTIYF. The CDR3 DNA reads as TGTGCCAGCAGTTCCTCGGGACGGATCTCTGGAAACACCATATATTTT.

The chain is built from TRBV11-2 and TRBJ1-4; no definite D call. V lost 2 bases and J 10 bases, leaving 17 bases between the germline ends. Per the germline V gene, CDR1 is SGHAT and CDR2 is FQNNGV. This CDR3 spans 15 amino acids. The chain's CDR3 is CASSLNSGQTRKLFF. CDR3 bases: TGTGCCAGCAGCTTAAATTCAGGTCAGACGCGAAAACTGTTTTTT.

The chain employs TRBV6-2 or TRBV6-3 and TRBJ1-1; possible D gene TRBD1, 5 bases. The V gene lost 2 bases and the J gene lost 4 bases, with 17 bases spanning the gap. Germline-derived CDR1 and CDR2 are MNHEY and SVGEGT. The CDR3 covers 16 residues. CDR3 DNA sequence: TGTGCCAGCAGTTACGGTCGAAGCAGGGCGGTCACTGAAGCTTTCTTT. This sequence encodes CASSYGRSRAVTEAFF.

The chain employs TRBV27 and TRBJ2-3, with 7 positions matching TRBD2. Germline assignment: CDR1 MNHEY and CDR2 SMNVEV (reference sequence). There are 15 residues in the CDR3. V dropped 7 bases and J dropped 2; count of bases not matched to a gene: 9. The CDR3 DNA follows: TGTGCCAGCATAGGGCGGGGGTCGACCACAGATACGCAGTATTTT. Translated, it gives CASIGRGSTTDTQYF.

As to this clonotype: The DNA is omitted, as the CDR3 cannot be located on it reliably, and the CDR3 follows TCRdb's listing. This chain joins TRBV7-2 and TRBJ2-1; the DNA was not compared with TRBD1, the D call given in the table. CDR1 is SGHTA, CDR2 FQGNSA, per germline. The CDR3 spans 16 amino acids, including both terminal residues. CDR3 in amino acids: CASSWVGTGSTNERFF.

This clonotype was counted ten times or more. V is TRBV6-5 and J is TRBJ2-7, with D perhaps matching TRBD2 (5 bases). V gave up 6 bases and J gave up 0 bases, with 9 bases separating them. This CDR3 comprises 13 residues. Germline V lookup: CDR1 MNHEY, CDR2 SVGAGI. In DNA, the CDR3 is TGTGCCAGCAGCCGGGGAGTCTCCTACGAGCAGTACTTC. This translates into CASSRGVSYEQYF.

A note on this clonotype: At one of its ends the junction is not consistent with the germline gene, which may arise from a read error. The chain uses TRBV5-3 and TRBJ2-7; either TRBD1 or TRBD2 may fit D (5 bases each). TRBV5-3 is placed among ORFs of uncertain function. The CDR3 is made up of 12 amino acids. The CDR3 coding sequence is TGTGCCAGCAGCTTGGACGGGGCACGGCCGAACTTC. Translation gives CASSLDGARPNF.

This clonotype was picked up a small number of times. The V gene is TRBV7-8, the J gene TRBJ1-5; D unclear. CDR1 SGHVS and CDR2 FQNEAQ come from the germline V gene. CDR3 length: 14 residues. Trimming left V 1 base short and J 6 bases short, with 10 bases between. In nucleotides, the CDR3 is TGTGCCAGCAGCTTAGGGAGTGGCGGTCAGCCCCAGCATTTT. It codes for CASSLGSGGQPQHF.

The V call is TRBV6-8, the J call TRBJ1-6; D remains ambiguous. V shed 3 bases and J shed 8 bases, with 14 bases lying between them. The CDR3 consists of 15 residues. Per germline, CDR1 MNHGY and CDR2 SAAAGT. This chain's CDR3 is CASSYWAVQYSPLHF. The CDR3 region has the DNA TGTGCCAGCAGTTATTGGGCTGTTCAGTATTCACCCCTCCACTTT.

Note on this clonotype: The junction differs from germline at one of its ends, possibly a read error. This chain links TRBV6-1 with TRBJ1-1; the match to TRBD1 covers 10 bases. Per germline, CDR1 MNHNS and CDR2 SASEGT. The CDR3 is 17 amino acids. The DNA for the CDR3 is TGTGCCAGCAGCGCCTCCGGGACAGGGGTTGGCAACAGTGAAGCTTTCTTT. As protein: CASSASGTGVGNSEAFF.

The table lists this clonotype with many counts. DNA of the CDR3: TGTGCCAGCAGTGGACTAGCGGGGTACAATGAGCAGTTCTTC. Translating it yields CASSGLAGYNEQFF. This chain joins TRBV12-3 or TRBV12-4 and TRBJ2-1; 12 nucleotides line up with TRBD2. V lost 5 bases to trimming and J lost 4 bases; unmatched junction nucleotides: 0. The CDR3 totals 14 residues.

The rearrangement links TRBV11-1 to TRBJ1-4; D is ambiguous. The V gene lost 6 bases and the J gene lost 3 bases, with 14 bases spanning the gap. From germline, CDR1 is SGHAT and CDR2 FQDESV (reference sequence). The CDR3 sequence is 15 residues long. Here the CDR3 DNA reads TGTGCCAGCAGATCACGAGGCACGGCTAATGAAAAACTGTTTTTT. As protein: CASRSRGTANEKLFF.

In DNA, the CDR3 is TGTGCCAGCAGTTTAGGGCTCTGGGTGATTCAAGCGGGGAACACCGGGGAGCTGTTTTTT. Its protein is CASSLGLWVIQAGNTGELFF. The chain uses TRBV28 and TRBJ2-2; TRBD2 might be the D (6 bases). Germline V gives CDR1 MDHEN, CDR2 SYDVKM. The CDR3 is made up of 20 amino acids. V dropped 2 bases and J dropped 1 base, with 23 bases sitting between them.

This clonotype came up a few times. The CDR3 DNA is TGTGCCAGCTCACCCCAGACGGACAGAAACATTCAGTACTTC. This gives the protein CASSPQTDRNIQYF. The chain is built from TRBV18 and TRBJ2-4; perhaps TRBD1 as D (6 bases). There are 14 residues in the CDR3. V dropped 3 bases and J dropped 6 bases, with 12 bases sitting between them. Germline V CDR1 and CDR2: KGHSH, LQKENI.

This clonotype was observed a handful of times. This chain joins TRBV27 and TRBJ2-7; the D call may be TRBD1 or TRBD2 (5 bases each). The V and J ends lost 7 bases and 2 bases respectively, with 12 bases between them. This CDR3 contains 13 residues. The germline CDR1 and CDR2 sequences are MNHEY and SMNVEV (reference sequence). CDR3 in amino acids: CASTPGPTYEQYF. DNA for the CDR3: TGTGCCAGCACCCCGGGACCTACCTACGAGCAGTACTTC.

This clonotype appeared a few times. Germline is not matched at one junction end, which may reflect a read error. The chain couples TRBV12-5 to TRBJ1-3; D gene ambiguous. Per germline, CDR1 LGHNT and CDR2 FRNRAP. The CDR3 spans 15 residues. The CDR3 DNA sequence: TGTGCTAGTGCTTTGGCGGGAAACTCTGGAAACACCATATATTTT. Protein sequence: CASALAGNSGNTIYF.